This passage covers 2 T cell receptor beta chains from one sample sequenced in a study of blood T cell repertoires in COVID-19 (dated by TCRdb to the early 2020s). The receptor library was made with the immunoSEQ multiplex PCR assay. In its TCRdb copy, this immuneACCESS table keeps in-frame sequences only and misses some clones. Where compared with another copy, unresolved V genes explain less than half of these, and the others have no known cause. This sample gives roughly 150,000 clones in total; about four fifths of them show up just once. The ten largest make up around 8% of the sample. Material: peripheral blood. These receptors all stem from a woman aged 60-75 years with COVID-19, enrolled during active disease.

This chain links TRBV7-3 with TRBJ2-7, with 11 bases that match TRBD1. The CDR3 loop spans 15 amino acids. Germline CDR1 and CDR2: SGHTA and FQGTGA. V shed 6 bases and J 3 bases; nucleotides not matched to a gene: 7. The CDR3 protein is CASSITGTGGYEQYF. In DNA, the CDR3 is TGTGCCAGCAGTATCACCGGGACAGGGGGCTACGAGCAGTACTTC. Supplemented by reference TRBV7-3 and TRBJ2-7, the full variable domain reads GAGVSQTPSNKVTEKGKYVELRCDPISGHTALYWYRQSLGQGPEFLIYFQGTGAADDSGLPNDRFFAVRPEGSVSTLKIQRTERGDSAVYLCASSITGTGGYEQYFGPGTRLTVT.

The V and J genes are TRBV7-2 and TRBJ2-5; 7 bases are shared with TRBD1. Germline V gene sequence: CDR1 SGHTA, CDR2 FQGNSA. The trim removed 5 bases at V and 6 bases at J, leaving 6 bases unmatched. The CDR3 is 13 amino acids. The CDR3 here is CASSETGFKTQYF. For the CDR3, the DNA is TGTGCCAGCAGCGAGACAGGGTTTAAGACCCAGTACTTC.